This is a list of T cell receptor beta chains from one sample in a study of shared clonotypes between healthy human individuals. The table came from immunoSEQ multiplex PCR; TCRdb's copy has only in-frame clones and leaves some out. This sample has some 1,900,000 clones; about 95% occur once, and the top ten carry 1.2%. Material: naive CD8+ T cells sorted from blood. These receptors were collected from a man in his late teens or twenties in good health. Each CDR3 is given with its conserved first and last residue. The order of the fields is clone size, J gene, D gene, V gene, CDR3 DNA, CDR3 protein. The D gene is left open where the match is weak. Clone sizes are given selectively: once, few, many, or a class where the clone is expanded.

size: NA; J: TRBJ1-6; D: TRBD1; V: TRBV5-6; DNA: TGTGCCAGCAGCGAACCAACAGGGGGTGATTCACCCCTCCACTTT; CDR3: CASSEPTGGDSPLHF
size: NA; J: TRBJ2-1; D: NA; V: TRBV5-4; DNA: TGTGCCAGCAGCTTGGACAGGGGAGGTGAGCAGTTCTTC; CDR3: CASSLDRGGEQFF
size: NA; J: TRBJ1-1; D: NA; V: TRBV18; DNA: TGTGCCAGCTGGGATAATCTCGGTCTTAACACTGAAGCTTTCTTT; CDR3: CASWDNLGLNTEAFF
size: NA; J: TRBJ2-7; D: TRBD2; V: TRBV27; DNA: TGTGCCAGCAGTTTACGGGGCGGGAGAGTCAACGAGCAGTACTTC; CDR3: CASSLRGGRVNEQYF
size: NA; J: TRBJ2-1; D: NA; V: TRBV5-8; DNA: TGTGCCAGCAGCAATGATTCCTACAATGAGCAGTTCTTC; CDR3: CASSNDSYNEQFF
size: NA; J: TRBJ2-5; D: TRBD2; V: TRBV5-1; DNA: TGCGCCAGCAGCTTCGCGGGAGCCCAAGAGACCCAGTACTTC; CDR3: CASSFAGAQETQYF
size: NA; J: TRBJ2-5; D: TRBD1; V: TRBV4-3; DNA: TGCGCCAGCAGCCAAGTCCTGGACAGGGTAGGAGAGACCCAGTACTTC; CDR3: CASSQVLDRVGETQYF
size: NA; J: TRBJ2-3; D: TRBD2; V: TRBV7-8; DNA: TGTGCCAGCAGCTTATATGCGGGAGGCACAGATACGCAGTATTTT; CDR3: CASSLYAGGTDTQYF
size: NA; J: TRBJ2-7; D: NA; V: TRBV6-5; DNA: TGTGCCAGCAGTTACTCTTCGGCCTACGAGCAGTACTTC; CDR3: CASSYSSAYEQYF
size: once; J: TRBJ2-1; D: NA; V: TRBV28; DNA: TGTGCCAGCAGTTTACTACGGGACTCCACCTACAATGAGCAGTTCTTC; CDR3: CASSLLRDSTYNEQFF
size: NA; J: TRBJ2-1; D: TRBD2; V: TRBV2; DNA: TGTGCCAGCAGTGGAATAACTAGCGGGAGCTTAAATGAGCAGTTCTTC; CDR3: CASSGITSGSLNEQFF
size: NA; J: TRBJ2-7; D: TRBD2; V: TRBV6-1; DNA: TGTGCCAGCAGTGAGGGGGGGACGGTCTACGAGCAGTACTTC; CDR3: CASSEGGTVYEQYF
size: once; J: TRBJ1-2; D: TRBD1; V: TRBV19; DNA: TGTGCCAGTAGTAGGGACAGGGAGGACTATGGCTACACCTTC; CDR3: CASSRDREDYGYTF
size: NA; J: TRBJ2-3; D: TRBD2; V: TRBV30; DNA: TGTGCCTGGTGTTTGGCGGGGGTCACAGATACGCAGTATTTT; CDR3: CAWCLAGVTDTQYF
size: NA; J: TRBJ1-2; D: TRBD1; V: TRBV27; DNA: TGTGCCAGCAGCACCAGGGGGGTCTTAAACTATGGCTACACCTTC; CDR3: CASSTRGVLNYGYTF
size: NA; J: TRBJ1-1; D: NA; V: TRBV25-1; DNA: TGTGCCAGCAGTGAATTGGTGGGGGGAAACACTGAAGCTTTCTTT; CDR3: CASSELVGGNTEAFF
size: NA; J: TRBJ2-7; D: TRBD1; V: TRBV19; DNA: TGTGCCAGTAGTGACCGGGACAGGGTTATCGACGAGCAGTACTTC; CDR3: CASSDRDRVIDEQYF
size: NA; J: TRBJ2-7; D: TRBD1; V: TRBV11-2; DNA: TGTGCCAGCAGCTTGACAGGGTGGGAGCAGTACTTC; CDR3: CASSLTGWEQYF
size: NA; J: TRBJ1-1; D: NA; V: TRBV9; DNA: TGTGCCAGCAGCTTTTTGGACAGTACTGAAGCTTTCTTT; CDR3: CASSFLDSTEAFF
size: NA; J: TRBJ1-1; D: NA; V: TRBV7-6; DNA: TGTGCCACCTACCAGGGGACTGAAGCTTTCTTT; CDR3: CATYQGTEAFF
size: NA; J: TRBJ1-4; D: TRBD1; V: TRBV4-3; DNA: TGCGCCAGCGGGACAGTTAATGAAAAACTGTTTTTT; CDR3: CASGTVNEKLFF
size: NA; J: TRBJ2-7; D: NA; V: TRBV6-5; DNA: TGTGCCAGCAGCCAAGGGTGGGGCTACGAGCAGTACTTC; CDR3: CASSQGWGYEQYF
size: NA; J: TRBJ2-7; D: TRBD2; V: TRBV27; DNA: TGTGCCAGCAGTTTATTGGGCGGGAGTGGATCCGGAGAGCAGTACTTC; CDR3: CASSLLGGSGSGEQYF
size: once; J: TRBJ2-7; D: NA; V: TRBV14; DNA: TGTGCCAGCAGCAGAAGGTCAGGTGAATTGGACTACGAGCAGTACTTC; CDR3: CASSRRSGELDYEQYF
size: NA; J: TRBJ1-2; D: NA; V: TRBV5-4; DNA: TGTGCCAGCAGCCACCCAGGAAACCGGTATGGCTACACCTTC; CDR3: CASSHPGNRYGYTF
size: NA; J: TRBJ2-6; D: NA; V: TRBV4-1; DNA: TGCGCCAGCAGCCAAGATCCAGGACAGTCTGGGGCCAACGTCCTGACTTTC; CDR3: CASSQDPGQSGANVLTF
size: NA; J: TRBJ2-7; D: TRBD1; V: TRBV9; DNA: TGTGCCAGCAGCGTAGGAGACAGGGCCTACGAGCAGTACTTC; CDR3: CASSVGDRAYEQYF
size: NA; J: TRBJ2-7; D: NA; V: TRBV7-9; DNA: TGTGCCAGCAGCTCATCCGGGGGCTACGAGCAGTACTTC; CDR3: CASSSSGGYEQYF
size: NA; J: TRBJ1-1; D: NA; V: TRBV29-1; DNA: TGCAGCGTTCTGGAGTCGGAAGCTTTCTTT; CDR3: CSVLESEAFF
size: NA; J: TRBJ2-3; D: TRBD1; V: TRBV5-1; DNA: TGCGCCAGCAGCACCTACGGACAGGCAAGCACAGATACGCAGTATTTT; CDR3: CASSTYGQASTDTQYF
size: once; J: TRBJ2-4; D: NA; V: TRBV4-2; DNA: TGTGCCAGCAGCCAAGAAAGGCGGGACGGGCCTCCATTAGCCAAAAACATTCAGTACTTC; CDR3: CASSQERRDGPPLAKNIQYF
size: NA; J: TRBJ2-3; D: TRBD2; V: TRBV27; DNA: TGTGCCAGCAGTTTATTGGCTAGCGGAAGCACAGATACGCAGTATTTT; CDR3: CASSLLASGSTDTQYF
size: NA; J: TRBJ2-1; D: NA; V: TRBV6-6; DNA: TGTGCCAGCAGTTACTCGACCTACAATGAGCAGTTCTTC; CDR3: CASSYSTYNEQFF
size: NA; J: TRBJ2-7; D: NA; V: TRBV5-8; DNA: TGTGCCAGCAGCTACCAGTTCGGGTGGTCCTACGAGCAGTACTTC; CDR3: CASSYQFGWSYEQYF
size: NA; J: TRBJ2-7; D: NA; V: TRBV10-3; DNA: TGTGCCATCACCGCGGGGCCCCCCTACGAGCAGTACTTC; CDR3: CAITAGPPYEQYF
size: NA; J: TRBJ2-5; D: NA; V: TRBV6-5; DNA: TGTGCCAGCAGTTACGGGACAAGGGGACAAGAGACCCAGTACTTC; CDR3: CASSYGTRGQETQYF
size: NA; J: TRBJ2-1; D: NA; V: TRBV7-9; DNA: TGTGCCAGCAGCTTAGCGCTAGGAGGGACCAGTCACAATGAGCAGTTCTTC; CDR3: CASSLALGGTSHNEQFF
size: NA; J: TRBJ1-3; D: NA; V: TRBV9; DNA: TGTGCCAGCAGCGCCTTCGACAATGCCATCTTCTCTGGAAACACCATATATTTT; CDR3: CASSAFDNAIFSGNTIYF
size: NA; J: TRBJ1-6; D: NA; V: TRBV10-2; DNA: TGCGCCAGCAGCCCCGACATACTCGGTTCACCCCTCCACTTT; CDR3: CASSPDILGSPLHF
size: NA; J: TRBJ2-7; D: NA; V: TRBV6-1; DNA: TGTGCCAGCAGTGAAGAAGGGGTTGGGGCAGCCTACGAGCAGTACTTC; CDR3: CASSEEGVGAAYEQYF
size: NA; J: TRBJ1-1; D: TRBD1; V: TRBV30; DNA: TGTGCCTGGAGTACAGGGGGGAACACTGAAGCTTTCTTT; CDR3: CAWSTGGNTEAFF
size: NA; J: TRBJ2-7; D: TRBD2; V: TRBV15; DNA: TGTGCCACCAGCAGAGATCGGGGGGAGGAGCAGTACTTC; CDR3: CATSRDRGEEQYF
size: NA; J: TRBJ2-1; D: NA; V: TRBV6-4; DNA: TGTGCCAGCAGTGAGTACGGGACAAGTAGTGAGCAGTTCTTC; CDR3: CASSEYGTSSEQFF
size: NA; J: TRBJ2-3; D: TRBD2; V: TRBV5-4; DNA: TGTGCCAGCAGCTTCAGCGGGAGTCCCCCAGATACGCAGTATTTT; CDR3: CASSFSGSPPDTQYF
size: NA; J: TRBJ2-2; D: NA; V: TRBV11-3; DNA: TGTGCCAGCAGCGAAGACGCCGGGGAGCTGTTTTTT; CDR3: CASSEDAGELFF
size: NA; J: TRBJ2-1; D: TRBD2; V: TRBV4-1; DNA: TGCGCCAGCAGCTCGACGCGGGGGGCGGTAAATGGTGAGCAGTTCTTC; CDR3: CASSSTRGAVNGEQFF
size: once; J: TRBJ1-6; D: TRBD1; V: TRBV6-5; DNA: TGTGCCAGCAGTTACTCAGGGGGCGGTTCACCCCTCCACTTT; CDR3: CASSYSGGGSPLHF
size: NA; J: TRBJ2-7; D: NA; V: TRBV6-6; DNA: TGTGCCAGCAGCCCGGGACAAATGGCCGAGCAGTACTTC; CDR3: CASSPGQMAEQYF
size: NA; J: TRBJ2-7; D: TRBD2; V: TRBV9; DNA: TGTGCCAGCAGCGTCGGGACTAGCAGGAACTACGAGCAGTACTTC; CDR3: CASSVGTSRNYEQYF
size: NA; J: TRBJ2-7; D: NA; V: TRBV6-1; DNA: TGTGCCAGCGATGGTATGGAGGAACGATCCTACGAGCAGTACTTC; CDR3: CASDGMEERSYEQYF
size: once; J: TRBJ2-7; D: TRBD2; V: TRBV28; DNA: TGTGCCAGCAGTTCCGTAGCGGGGGACCCCTACGAGCAGTACTTC; CDR3: CASSSVAGDPYEQYF
size: NA; J: TRBJ2-7; D: NA; V: TRBV7-9; DNA: TGTGCCAGCAGCTTAGTAGGCGAGCAGTACTTC; CDR3: CASSLVGEQYF
size: NA; J: TRBJ1-1; D: NA; V: TRBV5-4; DNA: TGTGCCAGCAGCTCAGGCCCAGGATGGGACACTGAAGCTTTCTTT; CDR3: CASSSGPGWDTEAFF
size: NA; J: TRBJ1-1; D: NA; V: TRBV6-5; DNA: TGTGCCAGCAGCCAGGGCAGGGCCCCTGAAGCTTTCTTT; CDR3: CASSQGRAPEAFF
size: NA; J: TRBJ2-3; D: NA; V: TRBV9; DNA: TGTGCCAGCAGCGACAAGTTTGACCCCACAGATACGCAGTATTTT; CDR3: CASSDKFDPTDTQYF